This entry concerns a single T cell receptor beta chain. This clone has a count of ten or more. The antigen it binds to is not known. Base qualities were left out, and no much larger clone turns up one base away. The CDR3 runs 16 amino acids, cysteine and phenylalanine included. Only the CDR3 DNA is retained, 48 bases long and in frame from the first base. V trim: 4 bases; J trim: 6 bases; unmatched bases: 10. CDR1 and CDR2 were assigned from the germline V gene as KGHSY and FQNENV. Whole blood was collected in K2EDTA tubes by collaborating institutions according to the institutions' own protocols. For TCRbeta analysis, collaborators shipped samples as frozen whole blood, isolated PBMCs, or DNA extracted from either of those sample types. These data originate in a study of blood T cell repertoires in COVID-19 (dated by TCRdb to 2018 to 2021). A note on the overall study: Samples from collaborators originated in the United States, Italy and Spain and spanned both the acute and convalescent phases of COVID-19. The prospective study material was composed of cDNA or gDNA derived from T cells, B-cell-depleted T cells, or PBMCs. Deeply sampled blood TCRbeta repertoires from subjects exposed to, actively infected with, or recovered from COVID-19 were included in the dataset. The repertoires were released in a freely available public database intended as a resource for research on the immune response to SARS-CoV-2. Samples were obtained from the ongoing ImmuneRACE study (first 160 participants) and from about 1,300 subjects provided by 6 global collaborators. Sample metadata almost always included a de-identified subject ID, COVID-19 status, age in years and sex. Where HLA class I and class II types were available, the types were taken from metadata supplied by the sample provider, not from assay-based typing.

TCRbeta CDR3 regions were amplified from genomic DNA by means of the immunoSEQ Assay, a bias-controlled multiplex PCR. The source study handled its data this way. Within the assay, amplification of reference gene primers was used to estimate how many nucleated cells each sample contained. To quantify the absolute abundance of each unique TCRbeta CDR3 rearrangement, sequence reads were collapsed and filtered. For each sample, productive Simpson clonality was calculated as the square root of Simpson's diversity index over productive rearrangements. In TCRdb, the immuneACCESS table is reduced to in-frame sequences with V and J assigned. These tables do not hold every clone; where another copy was compared, an unresolved V gene accounts for under half, and the others remain unexplained. V and J calls and clone size follow that table, whereas D and trimming were derived from the DNA. The sample records around 80,000 clones, about 68% of which are singletons. Clones ranked in the top ten supply around 5.8% of the sample.

Study-wide conclusions, independent of this receptor: The quantity of clinical and demographic metadata differed by source and by participant and was supplied without curation.

The sample consisted of peripheral blood. Recombination joined TRBV16 with TRBJ1-2, with 11 central nucleotides matching TRBD1. This sequence originates from a middle-aged man with active or convalescent COVID-19. The base sequence is TGTGCCAGCAGCCCGACCGGGACAGGGGGTAGGGATGGCTACACCTTC. This codes for CASSPTGTGGRDGYTF.